The sequence of this T cell receptor beta chain was determined in a study of tumor-infiltrating lymphocytes in primary liver carcinoma. This clonotype showed up many times. No antigen is known for it. General study points: Tumor region pairs overlapped more than did tumor-adjacent and tumor-blood pairs.

V shed 0 bases and J shed 4 bases, with 16 bases lying between them. CDR3 size: 17 residues. The germline V gene encodes CDR1 LGHNA and CDR2 YSLEER. TCR beta cDNA was reverse-transcribed from about 500 ng of total RNA. The reaction used a constant-region primer and ProtoScript II reverse transcriptase. Sequencing libraries for TCR beta derived from three nested multiplex PCR rounds that used slightly modified ARM-PCR. Each of the first two PCR rounds ran about 9 cycles with TRBV1-TRBV30 forward and C-beta reverse primers. Using its own MiXCR run on the multiplex PCR reads, TCRdb lists one record per CDR3 protein. The sample has approximately 300,000 distinct CDR3 sequences, about 60% seen once. Unsorted whole blood yielded blood RNA, and germline DNA was extracted as well.

The TCR originated in a man in his forties with primary liver carcinoma and hepatitis B virus infection. This chain joins TRBV4-3 and TRBJ1-5; D remains ambiguous. The specimen sequenced was peripheral blood. DNA of the CDR3: TGCGCCAGCAGCCAAGAAAGGACGCGATCGGGAAATCAGCCCCAGCATTTT. As protein: CASSQERTRSGNQPQHF.